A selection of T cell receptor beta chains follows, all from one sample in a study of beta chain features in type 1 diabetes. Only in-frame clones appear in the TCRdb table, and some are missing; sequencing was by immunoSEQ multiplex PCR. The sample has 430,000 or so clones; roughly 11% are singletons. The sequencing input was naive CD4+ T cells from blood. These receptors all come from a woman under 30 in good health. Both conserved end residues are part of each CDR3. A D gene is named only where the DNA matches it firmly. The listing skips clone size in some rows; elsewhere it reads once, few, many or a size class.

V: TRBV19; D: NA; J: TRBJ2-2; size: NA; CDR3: CASSKVSSNTGELFF; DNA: TGTGCCAGTAGTAAGGTATCGTCGAACACCGGGGAGCTGTTTTTT
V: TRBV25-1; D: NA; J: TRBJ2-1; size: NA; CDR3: CASSVTGSSYNEQFF; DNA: TGTGCCAGCAGTGTCACAGGGAGCTCCTACAATGAGCAGTTCTTC
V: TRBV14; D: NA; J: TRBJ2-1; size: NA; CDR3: CASSFGVVSYNEQFF; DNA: TGTGCCAGCAGCTTCGGGGTTGTCTCCTACAATGAGCAGTTCTTC
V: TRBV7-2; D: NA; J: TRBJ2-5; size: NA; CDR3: CASSSPDLGETQYF; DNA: TGTGCCAGCAGCTCGCCGGACCTCGGGGAGACCCAGTACTTC
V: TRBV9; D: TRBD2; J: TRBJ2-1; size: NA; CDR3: CASSVLAGGPNEQFF; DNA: TGTGCCAGCAGCGTTCTAGCGGGAGGGCCGAATGAGCAGTTCTTC
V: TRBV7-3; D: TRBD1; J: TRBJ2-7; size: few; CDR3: CASSHTGTAAYEQYF; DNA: TGTGCCAGCAGCCACACCGGGACAGCCGCCTACGAGCAGTACTTC
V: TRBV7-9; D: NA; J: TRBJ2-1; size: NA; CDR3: CASSIASERANNEQFF; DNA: TGTGCCAGCAGCATCGCTAGCGAGCGCGCAAACAATGAGCAGTTCTTC
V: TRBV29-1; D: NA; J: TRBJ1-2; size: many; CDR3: CSAERDGYTF; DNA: TGCAGCGCCGAACGGGATGGCTACACCTTC
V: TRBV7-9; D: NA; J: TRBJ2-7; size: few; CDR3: CASSLSGQTGEQYF; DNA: TGTGCCAGCAGCTTATCGGGACAAACTGGGGAGCAGTACTTC
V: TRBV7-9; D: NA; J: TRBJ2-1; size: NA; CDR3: CASSPLPPVDRGNEQFF; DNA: TGTGCCAGCAGCCCACTTCCCCCGGTGGATAGGGGCAATGAGCAGTTCTTC
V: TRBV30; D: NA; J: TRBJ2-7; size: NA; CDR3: CAWSVRRATYEQYF; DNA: TGTGCCTGGAGTGTACGGAGGGCGACCTACGAGCAGTACTTC
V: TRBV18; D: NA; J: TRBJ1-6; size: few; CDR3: CASSRGQGESSPLHF; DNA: TGTGCCAGCTCGCGCGGGCAGGGAGAAAGTTCACCCCTCCACTTT
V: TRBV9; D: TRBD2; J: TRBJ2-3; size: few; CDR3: CASSAPPGLAGGDTQYF; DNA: TGTGCCAGCAGCGCCCCTCCGGGACTAGCGGGAGGGGATACGCAGTATTTT
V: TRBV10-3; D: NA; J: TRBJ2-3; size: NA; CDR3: CAIGDDTSTDTQYF; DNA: TGTGCCATCGGGGACGATACTAGCACAGATACGCAGTATTTT
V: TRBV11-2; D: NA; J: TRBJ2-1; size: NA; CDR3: CASSFFTEGQFF; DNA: TGTGCCAGCAGCTTTTTTACGGAGGGGCAGTTCTTC
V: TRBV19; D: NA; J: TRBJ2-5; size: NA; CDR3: CASSPEGTTQYF; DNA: TGTGCCAGTAGTCCTGAGGGGACGACCCAGTACTTC
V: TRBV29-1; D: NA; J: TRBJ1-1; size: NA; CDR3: CSVTGASTEAFF; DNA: TGCAGCGTTACGGGGGCGAGTACTGAAGCTTTCTTT
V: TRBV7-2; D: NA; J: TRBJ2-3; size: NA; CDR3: CASSLSGYTDTQYF; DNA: TGTGCCAGCAGCTTAAGCGGGTACACAGATACGCAGTATTTT
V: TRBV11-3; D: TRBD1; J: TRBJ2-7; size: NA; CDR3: CASSTGTGNEQYF; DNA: TGTGCCAGCAGCACCGGGACAGGGAACGAGCAGTACTTC
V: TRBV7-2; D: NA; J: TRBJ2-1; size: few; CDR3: CASSPLGEQFF; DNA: TGTGCCAGCAGCCCCCTGGGGGAGCAGTTCTTC
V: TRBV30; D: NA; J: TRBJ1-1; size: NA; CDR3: CAWSEFFYYTKPTNTEAFF; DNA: TGTGCCTGGAGTGAGTTCTTCTACTACACCAAACCCACGAACACTGAAGCTTTCTTT
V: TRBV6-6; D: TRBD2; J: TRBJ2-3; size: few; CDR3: CASSAPGGTSRYTQYF; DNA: TGTGCCAGCAGTGCCCCGGGAGGGACTAGTAGATATACGCAGTATTTT
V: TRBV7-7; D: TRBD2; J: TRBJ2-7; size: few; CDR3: CASSLGGAGSSYEQYF; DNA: TGTGCTAGCAGCTTAGGAGGAGCGGGGAGCTCCTACGAGCAGTACTTC
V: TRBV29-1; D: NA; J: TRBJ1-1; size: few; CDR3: CSAGRSQGNTEAFF; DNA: TGCAGCGCGGGACGGTCTCAGGGGAACACTGAAGCTTTCTTT
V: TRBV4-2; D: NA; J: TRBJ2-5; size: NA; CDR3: CASSHSEETQYF; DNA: TGTGCCAGCAGCCACTCGGAAGAGACCCAGTACTTC
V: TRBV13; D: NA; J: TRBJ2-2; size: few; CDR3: CASSFQGDTGELFF; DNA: TGTGCCAGCAGCTTTCAAGGGGACACCGGGGAGCTGTTTTTT